The clone carrying this T cell receptor (beta chain) appeared a few times. Sequencing used immunoSEQ multiplex PCR; TCRdb keeps in-frame clones, though not all of them. The table includes tens of thousands of clones, about 90% detected once. The record originates from a study of PD-L1 blockade in urothelial cancer. Per the germline V gene, CDR1 is SGDLS and CDR2 is YYNGEE. The germline V and J ends were trimmed by 1 base and 9 bases, with 10 bases remaining between them. The CDR3 is 12 residues long. Sample: PBMCs, taken around atezolizumab (anti-PD-L1) treatment. The sequence was obtained from a man aged 55 to 70 with urothelial cancer. The chain joins TRBV9 to TRBJ1-1; D call uncertain. The CDR3 protein is CASSVNRGKAFF. CDR3 nucleotides: TGTGCCAGCAGCGTAAATCGAGGTAAAGCTTTCTTT.